A single T cell receptor (beta chain) is shown here with its context. Antigen specificity is unknown. The immunoSEQ assay was v4. TCRdb's table, derived via immunoSEQ multiplex PCR, lists solely in-frame clones and lacks some. The sample contains around 3,100 clones, about 79% of which appear only once. This sample stems from a study of T cells in placental villitis. Study outcomes and limitations: Some sequenced T cells, mainly in controls, may be decidual rather than villous infiltrates. Infectious CMV placentae carried more CMV-specific clones (approximately 0.011) than villitis of unknown etiology (roughly 0.00094).

The CDR3 is 14 residues long. V was clipped by 5 bases and J by 2 bases, with 11 bases between them. Germline V gene sequence: CDR1 PRHDT, CDR2 FYEKMQ (reference sequence). V gene TRBV13 combines with J gene TRBJ2-3; no firm D call. The material sequenced was placental tissue containing maternal and fetal cells. The receptor was derived from a human patient with infectious villitis; the placental T cells may come from both mother and fetus. The chain's CDR3 is CASSARSYTDTQYF. The CDR3, as DNA: TGTGCCAGCAGCGCCCGTTCCTACACAGATACGCAGTATTTT.